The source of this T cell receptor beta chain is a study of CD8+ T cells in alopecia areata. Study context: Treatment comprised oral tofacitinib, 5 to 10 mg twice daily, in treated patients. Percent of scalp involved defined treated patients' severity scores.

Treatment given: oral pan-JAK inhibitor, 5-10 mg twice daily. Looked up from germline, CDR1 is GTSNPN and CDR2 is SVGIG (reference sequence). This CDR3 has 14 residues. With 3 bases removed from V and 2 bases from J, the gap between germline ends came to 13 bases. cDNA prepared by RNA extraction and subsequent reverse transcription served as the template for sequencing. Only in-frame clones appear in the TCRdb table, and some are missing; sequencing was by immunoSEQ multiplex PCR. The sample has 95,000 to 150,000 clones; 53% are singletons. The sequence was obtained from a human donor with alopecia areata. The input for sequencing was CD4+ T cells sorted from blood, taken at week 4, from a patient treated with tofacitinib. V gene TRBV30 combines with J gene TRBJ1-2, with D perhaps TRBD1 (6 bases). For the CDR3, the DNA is TGTGCCTGGAGATACAGGGTCGGAAACTATGGCTACACCTTC. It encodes CAWRYRVGNYGYTF.